The TCR beta chain under discussion was sequenced for a study of siplizumab effects on memory and regulatory T cells. Only in-frame clones appear in the TCRdb table, and some are missing; sequencing was by immunoSEQ multiplex PCR. The repertoire holds about 62,000 clones, with around 79% as singletons. The CDR3 contains 15 residues. Germline loops: CDR1 SQVTM, CDR2 ANQGSEA. V was shortened by 3 bases and J by 4 bases, with 18 bases between the two germline ends. V usage is TRBV29-1 and J usage is TRBJ1-2; the D is unclear. Sequencing input: memory CD4+ T cells sorted from blood. This receptor was obtained from a human donor in good health. This chain's CDR3 is CSVEDLVVGSYGYTF. In DNA form, the CDR3 reads TGCAGCGTTGAGGATTTAGTAGTAGGTAGCTATGGCTACACCTTC.